This entry lists 29 T cell receptor beta chains sequenced from one sample in a study of blood T cell repertoires in COVID-19 (dated by TCRdb to between 2020 and 2021). Library preparation was by the immunoSEQ multiplex PCR assay. TCRdb took over this immuneACCESS table, retaining in-frame rearrangements with V and J assigned. Such tables are incomplete; in checked studies, under half of the missing clones stem from an unresolved V gene, and the remainder is unexplained. In this sample the table shows fewer than 350,000 clones, 88% of which occur a single time. The ten largest clones capture about 0.94% of the sample. Input material: PBMCs or T cells enriched from blood (not recorded which). The receptors were sampled from a woman in her twenties or thirties who had been exposed to COVID-19.

The gene calls are TRBV18 and TRBJ2-7; D call uncertain. Trimming shortened V by 3 bases and J by 3 bases, and 6 bases separated the two germline ends. The germline V gene encodes CDR1 KGHSH and CDR2 LQKENI. The CDR3 loop spans 12 amino acids. This CDR3 is CASSPGSYEQYF. The CDR3 region has the DNA TGTGCCAGCTCACCTGGCAGCTACGAGCAGTACTTC.

The genes are TRBV7-3 and TRBJ2-1; 16 bases line up with TRBD2. V shed 4 bases and J 8 bases; nucleotides not matched to a gene: 5. The CDR3 runs 16 residues. Per the germline V gene, CDR1 is SGHTA and CDR2 is FQGTGA. The chain's CDR3 is CASSSGLAGGYDEQFF. As DNA, the CDR3 is TGTGCCAGCAGCTCGGGACTAGCGGGAGGGTACGATGAGCAGTTCTTC.

V usage is TRBV28 and J usage is TRBJ2-5; 9 nucleotides line up with TRBD2. J gave up 6 bases and V 6 bases, and 8 bases lay outside the gene matches. Germline assignment: CDR1 MDHEN and CDR2 SYDVKM. The CDR3 has 14 residues. The CDR3 DNA sequence: TGTGCCAGCAGGCCCGGGACTAGCTCGAAGACCCAGTACTTC. This translates into CASRPGTSSKTQYF.

V usage is TRBV4-1 and J usage is TRBJ1-1; D gene uncertain. CDR1 is MGHRA, CDR2 YSYEKL, per germline. With 0 bases removed from V and 1 base from J, the gap between germline ends came to 12 bases. CDR3 length: 16 amino acids. CDR3 region: CASSQDSAGANTEAFF. The CDR3 DNA follows: TGCGCCAGCAGCCAAGATTCCGCGGGCGCGAACACTGAAGCTTTCTTT.

This clone was observed a few times. The rearrangement joins TRBV10-1 to TRBJ1-1, with 7 bases fitting TRBD1. The CDR3 runs to 13 residues. V trimming: 0 bases; J trimming: 12 bases; junction bases outside the gene matches: 7. CDR1 and CDR2 from the germline V gene are WNHNN and SYGVQD (reference sequence). For the CDR3, the DNA is TGCGCCAGCAGTGAGTCTATGACAGGGTTGTCTTTCTTT. It is translated as CASSESMTGLSFF.

The chain employs TRBV5-4 and TRBJ2-1; 8 bases align to TRBD2. V was clipped by 0 bases and J by 8 bases; unmatched bases: 7. The germline V gene encodes CDR1 SGHNT and CDR2 YYREEE (reference sequence). The CDR3 sequence is 15 residues long. CDR3 loop: CASSLVTSGWDEQFF. The CDR3 DNA sequence: TGTGCCAGCAGCTTGGTTACTAGCGGATGGGATGAGCAGTTCTTC.

This chain joins TRBV10-1 and TRBJ2-5; the D is unclear. The V gene's germline CDR1 is WNHNN and CDR2 SYGVQD (reference sequence). With 2 bases removed from V and 2 bases from J, the gap between germline ends came to 6 bases. CDR3 size: 13 residues. DNA for the CDR3: TGCGCCAGCAGTGAGAGTCAGCAAGAGACCCAGTACTTC. Translation: CASSESQQETQYF.

This clone was counted between two and nine times. The chain couples TRBV28 to TRBJ2-7; D might be TRBD2 (6 bases). There are 16 residues in the CDR3. CDR1 is MDHEN, CDR2 SYDVKM, per germline. The V end was cut by 6 bases, the J end by 3 bases, with 21 bases between. CDR3 sequence (DNA): TGTGCCAGCAGCCCAATGGGGGGACTTGGGGTCTACGAGCAGTACTTC. It encodes CASSPMGGLGVYEQYF.

This sequence joins TRBV10-2 and TRBJ2-5, with 10 nucleotides matching TRBD1. The germline V gene encodes CDR1 WSHSY and CDR2 SAAADI. The CDR3 extends over 16 amino acids. With V trimmed by 6 bases and J by 4 bases, 11 bases remained unmatched. Here the CDR3 reads CASRTGGYGSRETQYF. CDR3 sequence (DNA): TGCGCCAGCAGGACAGGGGGCTACGGGAGTCGAGAGACCCAGTACTTC.

This clone was counted only a few times. This sequence joins TRBV30 and TRBJ1-3; TRBD1 is a possible D gene (5 bases). Germline CDR1 GTSNPN, CDR2 SVGIG (reference sequence). The V and J ends lost 2 bases and 3 bases respectively, with 20 bases between them. CDR3 length: 17 amino acids. The CDR3 reads CAWSSSRGRVFGNTIYF. The CDR3 DNA follows: TGTGCCTGGAGTTCCTCTAGGGGCAGGGTGTTTGGAAACACCATATATTTT.

A note on this clone: This CDR3 is also generated by other DNA sequences in the sample. The rearrangement links TRBV19 to TRBJ1-1; D remains unclear. The germline CDR1 and CDR2 sequences are LNHDA and SQIVND (reference sequence). This CDR3 contains 13 residues. The V end lost 4 bases, the J end lost 0 bases, and 6 bases lay between the germline ends. The CDR3 reads CASSRTVNTEAFF. The CDR3 DNA reads TGTGCCAGTAGTAGGACTGTGAACACTGAAGCTTTCTTT.

V is TRBV7-3 and J is TRBJ1-1, with D unresolved. CDR1 and CDR2 (germline): SGHTA, FQGTGA. The CDR3 runs 16 residues. V lost 0 bases to trimming and J lost 1 base, with 12 bases between them. CDR3: CASSLTRGGKNTEAFF. The CDR3 nucleotides read TGTGCCAGCAGCTTAACTCGGGGAGGGAAGAACACTGAAGCTTTCTTT.

The V call is TRBV10-2, the J call TRBJ2-2, with 10 bases matching TRBD2. Germline CDR1 and CDR2: WSHSY and SAAADI. J gave up 7 bases and V 7 bases, and 6 bases lay outside the gene matches. CDR3 length equals 14 residues. The CDR3 bases are TGCGCCAGCACACTAGCGGGAATACACGGGGAGCTGTTTTTT. Translated: CASTLAGIHGELFF.

Written as DNA, the CDR3 is TGCGCCAGCAGCCAGGGACTTTCCGGACTAGCGGGAGAGGTCGACGAGCAGTACTTC. Protein product: CASSQGLSGLAGEVDEQYF. This rearrangement joins TRBV4-1 to TRBJ2-7; TRBD2 matches 13 bases. From germline, CDR1 is MGHRA and CDR2 YSYEKL. The CDR3 runs 19 residues. V trimming: 3 bases; J trimming: 5 bases; junction bases outside the gene matches: 16.

This chain connects TRBV3-1 (or the pseudogene TRBV3-2) to TRBJ1-1; 10 bases are shared with TRBD1. The germline CDR1 and CDR2 sequences are LGHDT and YNNKEL (reference sequence). The CDR3 has 16 residues. J lost 1 base, V lost 3 bases, and 5 bases had no gene match. The CDR3 nucleotides are TGTGCCAGCAGCCAGACAGGGGGCACCAAGAACACTGAAGCTTTCTTT. Amino acids: CASSQTGGTKNTEAFF.

There are a few counts of this clone. The V gene is TRBV7-6, the J gene TRBJ2-5; 8 positions agree with TRBD2. The CDR3 has 18 residues. Per germline, CDR1 SGHVS and CDR2 FNYEAQ. V was clipped by 1 base and J by 5 bases; unmatched bases: 15. For the CDR3, the DNA is TGTGCCAGCAGCTTAGGAGACGAAGGACTAGCATTCCGGGAGACCCAGTACTTC. This encodes CASSLGDEGLAFRETQYF. Full variable domain (outside the CDR3, taken from reference TRBV7-6 and TRBJ2-5): GAGVSQSPRYKVTKRGQDVALRCDPISGHVSLYWYRQALGQGPEFLTYFNYEAQQDKSGLPNDRFSAERPEGSISTLTIQRTEQRDSAMYRCASSLGDEGLAFRETQYFGPGTRLLVL.

The chain carries TRBV3-1 (or the pseudogene TRBV3-2) and TRBJ2-5; 7 bases are a match to TRBD1. The V gene end was trimmed by 4 bases and the J gene end by 0 bases; junction bases not matched to a gene: 5. CDR3 length: 15 amino acids. The germline V gene encodes CDR1 LGHDT and CDR2 YNNKEL (reference sequence). The CDR3 DNA reads as TGTGCCAGCAGCCCACAGGGGCCGTACCAAGAGACCCAGTACTTC. This translates into CASSPQGPYQETQYF.

This clone was seen only a few times. The chain is built from TRBV3-1 (or the pseudogene TRBV3-2) and TRBJ1-2, with unresolved D. Germline V gives CDR1 LGHDT, CDR2 YNNKEL (reference sequence). CDR3 length: 15 amino acids. The germline V and J ends were trimmed by 3 bases and 0 bases, with 11 bases remaining between them. CDR3 DNA: TGTGCCAGCAGCCAGGCTGCGGCAGCTAACTATGGCTACACCTTC. Translation gives CASSQAAAANYGYTF.

The chain carries TRBV3-1 (or the pseudogene TRBV3-2) and TRBJ2-6; 10 positions match TRBD1. Germline CDR1 LGHDT, CDR2 YNNKEL (reference sequence). The CDR3 length is 17 residues. The V segment lost 4 bases and the J segment 0 bases; nucleotides outside the gene matches: 3. This chain's CDR3 is CASSPRDRGSGANVLTF. In nucleotides, the CDR3 is TGTGCCAGCAGCCCACGGGACAGGGGCTCTGGGGCCAACGTCCTGACTTTC.

V and J are TRBV7-7 and TRBJ2-7, with a possible D match to TRBD1 (6 bases). The germline CDR1 and CDR2 sequences are SSHAT and FNYEAQ (reference sequence). V lost 6 bases and J lost 2, with 11 bases in between. This CDR3 spans 13 amino acids. CDR3 loop: CASSPGQTYEQYF. The CDR3 DNA is TGTGCCAGCAGTCCTGGACAGACCTACGAGCAGTACTTC.

J is TRBJ2-1 and V is TRBV16; maybe TRBD2 (6 bases). Germline CDR1 and CDR2: KGHSY and FQNENV. V lost 5 bases and J 14 bases, leaving 13 bases between the germline ends. The CDR3 totals 11 residues. The CDR3 region has the DNA TGTGCCAGCAGCGTCGGGGAGCGGGAGTTCTTC. This sequence encodes CASSVGEREFF.

V usage is TRBV7-6 and J usage is TRBJ2-7; 10 bases fit TRBD2. The germline V gene encodes CDR1 SGHVS and CDR2 FNYEAQ. The CDR3 runs to 15 residues. V was pared by 5 bases and J by 3 bases, with 7 bases of the junction left unmatched. CDR3 sequence (DNA): TGTGCCAGCAGCGGGACTAGCGCACCACACTACGAGCAGTACTTC. It yields the protein CASSGTSAPHYEQYF.

V is TRBV5-1 and J is TRBJ1-4; TRBD1 matches at 7 bases. In germline, CDR1 is SGHRS, CDR2 YFSETQ. Trimming cost V 2 bases and J 5 bases; bases outside gene matches: 9. This CDR3 comprises 16 residues. CDR3 nucleotides: TGCGCCAGCAGCTTTGGACAGGATGATGGAAATGAAAAACTGTTTTTT. This translates into CASSFGQDDGNEKLFF.

The V and J genes are TRBV19 and TRBJ1-2; 7 nucleotides line up with TRBD1. The CDR3 covers 14 residues. From germline, CDR1 is LNHDA and CDR2 SQIVND (reference sequence). Unmatched junction bases numbered 5, after V lost 7 bases and J lost 0 bases. The chain's CDR3 is CASTTGVANYGYTF. The CDR3 DNA sequence: TGTGCCAGTACAACAGGGGTGGCTAACTATGGCTACACCTTC.

This chain links TRBV27 with TRBJ2-1; D not certain. Trimming removed 6 bases from V and 0 bases from J, with 6 bases in between. CDR1 and CDR2 from the germline V gene are MNHEY and SMNVEV (reference sequence). The CDR3 contains 13 residues. CDR3 sequence (DNA): TGTGCCAGCAGACTTTACTCCTACAATGAGCAGTTCTTC. Translating it yields CASRLYSYNEQFF.

This clone was observed a few times. The chain joins TRBV18 to TRBJ2-2; tentatively, D is TRBD1 (5 bases). The CDR3 has 15 amino acids. Trimming pared 2 bases from V and 4 bases from J, leaving 11 bases between. From germline, CDR1 is KGHSH and CDR2 LQKENI. This CDR3 reads CASSPGAEPTGELFF. CDR3 nucleotide sequence: TGTGCCAGCTCACCAGGGGCAGAGCCCACCGGGGAGCTGTTTTTT.

The chain has TRBV19 and TRBJ1-2; 12 positions match TRBD1. The CDR3 is made up of 15 amino acids. Germline V gene sequence: CDR1 LNHDA, CDR2 SQIVND (reference sequence). Germline trimming cut 6 bases from V and 7 bases from J; bases unmatched to any gene: 9. The CDR3 is CASRAAGTGGIGYTF. The CDR3 DNA reads TGTGCCAGTAGGGCCGCCGGGACAGGGGGCATTGGCTACACCTTC.

This chain uses TRBV23-1 with TRBJ2-1; no firm D call. TRBV23-1 belongs to the ORF category, with a function that is uncertain. The CDR3 length is 14 residues. Trimming stripped 0 bases from V and 6 bases from J, with 9 bases between. Here the CDR3 reads CASSQSNRSNEQFF. CDR3 nucleotides: TGCGCCAGCAGTCAATCTAATCGGTCCAATGAGCAGTTCTTC.

The rearrangement joins TRBV19 to TRBJ2-5; a weak D match, TRBD1 (6 bases). Germline V gene data show CDR1 as LNHDA and CDR2 as SQIVND (reference sequence). V was shortened by 2 bases and J by 3 bases, with 10 bases between the two germline ends. The CDR3 has 14 amino acids. CDR3 DNA sequence: TGTGCCAGTAGTATATATAACAGGGAAGAGACCCAGTACTTC. It specifies CASSIYNREETQYF.